The entry below describes one TCR beta chain. Its cognate antigen is unknown. The sample belongs to a study of cytomegalovirus exposure and HLA in healthy donors. Study-wide results and caveats: Based on reports, TCR beta sequences accurately predicted HLA-A and HLA-B alleles for most subjects. In a later analysis, V- and J-gene trimming of beta chains associated with a DCLRE1C missense variant, replicated independently. TCR beta chains numbering roughly 150 were designated cytomegalovirus-associated.

With 60 Vbeta and 13 Jbeta primers, the PCR was carried out. In the study's own analysis: Later analysis identified roughly 82 million unique TCR beta chains, 9 million to 12 million shared. Clones were read by immunoSEQ multiplex PCR, and TCRdb kept only the in-frame ones, dropping some. That table supplies the V and J calls and clone size; D and trimming were determined from the DNA. The sample shows roughly 130,000 clones, about four fifths of them seen only once. With V trimmed by 2 bases and J by 8 bases, 8 bases remained unmatched. This CDR3 is 14 amino acids long. Germline V gene sequence: CDR1 MNHEY, CDR2 SMNVEV (reference sequence).

Sequencing input: PBMCs. This chain joins TRBV27 and TRBJ1-1; TRBD1 matches 7 bases. This clonotype was obtained from a male donor in good health and CMV-seropositive. CDR3 nucleotide sequence: TGTGCCAGCAGTTTAAGTACAGGGGTAGGCGAAGCTTTCTTT. Amino acids: CASSLSTGVGEAFF.